Each of the 8 T cell receptor beta chains below was sequenced from the same sample in a study of CD8 T cells in ankylosing spondylitis. One entry per CDR3 protein, called by TCRdb with MiXCR from the 5' RACE reads. The sample includes about 160,000 distinct CDR3 sequences, 15% to 20% of them seen just once. The sequenced sample consisted of blood, either unsorted or a sorted T cell fraction (not recorded which). These receptors originate from a male donor with ankylosing spondylitis or in good health (not recorded which).

The genes are TRBV11-3 and TRBJ2-2; 10 bases are shared with TRBD1. There are 17 residues in the CDR3. After removal of 1 base from V and 4 bases from J, the junction contained 6 bases not matched to a gene. The germline CDR1 and CDR2 sequences are SGHNT and YENEEA. The CDR3 DNA sequence: TGTGCCAGCAGCTTAGGATGGGACAGGGGAATCACCGGGGAGCTGTTTTTT. Translated: CASSLGWDRGITGELFF.

This clonotype occurred many times. The V and J genes are TRBV28 and TRBJ2-1; no clear D gene. V gave up 3 bases and J gave up 0 bases, with 6 bases separating them. The CDR3 runs 14 residues. Germline CDR1 reads MDHEN; CDR2 reads SYDVKM. The CDR3 nucleotides read TGTGCCAGCAGTTTCCGGGCCTCCTACAATGAGCAGTTCTTC. Protein: CASSFRASYNEQFF.

This clonotype was observed many times. The genes are TRBV12-3 or TRBV12-4 and TRBJ2-1; D not certain. The CDR3 has 12 amino acids. V shed 5 bases and J shed 2 bases, with 4 bases lying between them. The CDR3: CASSGTYNEQFF. CDR3 DNA: TGTGCCAGCAGTGGGACCTACAATGAGCAGTTCTTC.

This clonotype was recorded at least ten times. J is TRBJ1-5 and V is TRBV19, with D hard to call. The V gene lost 4 bases and the J gene lost 5 bases, with 12 bases spanning the gap. The CDR3 length is 14 residues. CDR1 LNHDA and CDR2 SQIVND come from the germline V gene (reference sequence). The CDR3 region is CASSTEARYQPQHF. The CDR3 DNA is TGTGCCAGTAGTACGGAGGCTAGGTATCAGCCCCAGCATTTT.

The chain combines TRBV20-1 with TRBJ1-5, with 8 bases identical to TRBD1. The CDR3 spans 15 residues. V was pared by 0 bases and J by 4 bases, with 5 bases of the junction left unmatched. Germline CDR1 is DFQATT and CDR2 is SNEGSKA (reference sequence). DNA for the CDR3: TGCAGTGCTAGAGATTCCGGGACAGGTAATCAGCCCCAGCATTTT. It is translated as CSARDSGTGNQPQHF.

This clonotype was observed many times. The CDR3 DNA follows: TGTGCCAGCAGTTTATATACTAGCGGGAGGGAGAATGAGCAGTTCTTC. Amino acid sequence: CASSLYTSGRENEQFF. The chain joins TRBV28 to TRBJ2-1; 13 positions match TRBD2. The CDR3 sequence is 16 residues long. The germline V gene has CDR1 MDHEN and CDR2 SYDVKM. J was trimmed by 7 bases and V by 1 base; bases with no gene match: 4. The whole variable domain, remainder taken from reference TRBV28 and TRBJ2-1, is DVKVTQSSRYLVKRTGEKVFLECVQDMDHENMFWYRQDPGLGLRLIYFSYDVKMKEKGDIPEGYSVSREKKERFSLILESASTNQTSMYLCASSLYTSGRENEQFFGPGTRLTVL.

This clonotype has at least ten counts. This rearrangement joins TRBV12-3 or TRBV12-4 to TRBJ2-7; D is perhaps TRBD1 (5 bases). Trimming removed 5 bases from V and 6 bases from J, with 8 bases in between. This CDR3 has 11 residues. The CDR3 DNA reads as TGTGCCAGCAGTGCTGACAGCGAGCAGTACTTC. This encodes CASSADSEQYF.

At least ten counts were recorded for this clonotype. The CDR3 sequence: CASRDREDTEAFF. The DNA for the CDR3 is TGTGCCAGCAGGGACAGGGAGGACACTGAAGCTTTCTTT. The chain links TRBV6-2 or TRBV6-3 to TRBJ1-1, with 8 bases fitting TRBD1. CDR1 MNHEY and CDR2 SVGEGT come from the germline V gene. With V trimmed by 6 bases and J by 3 bases, 3 bases remained unmatched. This CDR3 is 13 amino acids long.